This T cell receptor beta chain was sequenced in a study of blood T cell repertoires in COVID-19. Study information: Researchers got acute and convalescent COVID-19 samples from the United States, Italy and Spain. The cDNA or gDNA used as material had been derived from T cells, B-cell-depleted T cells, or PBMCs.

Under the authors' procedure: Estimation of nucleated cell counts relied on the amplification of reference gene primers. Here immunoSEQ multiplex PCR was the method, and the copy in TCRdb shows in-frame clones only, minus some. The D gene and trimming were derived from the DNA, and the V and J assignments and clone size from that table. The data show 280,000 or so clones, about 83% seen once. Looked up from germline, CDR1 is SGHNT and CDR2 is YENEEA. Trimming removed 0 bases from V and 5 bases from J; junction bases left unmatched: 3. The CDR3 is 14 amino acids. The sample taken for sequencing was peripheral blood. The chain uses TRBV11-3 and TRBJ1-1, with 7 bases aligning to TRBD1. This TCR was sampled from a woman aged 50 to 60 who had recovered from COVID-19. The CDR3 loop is CASSLEGDSTEAFF. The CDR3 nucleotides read TGTGCCAGCAGCTTAGAGGGGGACAGTACTGAAGCTTTCTTT.